The rows below give T cell receptor beta chains drawn from one sample of a study of CD8 T cells in ankylosing spondylitis. MiXCR, run by TCRdb on the 5' RACE reads, gives a single entry per CDR3 protein. The table has 350,000 to 450,000 distinct CDR3 sequences, roughly 26% seen once. The source material was blood, either unsorted or a sorted T cell fraction (not recorded which). All receptors come from a male donor with ankylosing spondylitis. Both conserved end residues are part of each CDR3. A D gene is named only where the DNA matches it firmly. For some rows the clone size is stated as once, few or many, or as a class when expanded; others skip it.

>-|few|TRBJ2-5|TRBV24-1
CATSGDEETQYF
TGTGCCACCTCCGGAGACGAAGAGACCCAGTACTTC
>-|few|TRBJ2-2|TRBV5-1
CASSLDTHTGELFF
TGCGCCAGCAGCTTGGACACCCACACCGGGGAGCTGTTTTTT
>-|-|TRBJ2-1|TRBV3-1
CASSQDARGVNEQFF
TGTGCCAGCAGCCAAGATGCCCGGGGCGTCAATGAGCAGTTCTTC
>-|few|TRBJ1-1|TRBV12-3/TRBV12-4
CASSYSGFGTEAFF
TGTGCCAGCAGTTACTCAGGGTTCGGCACTGAAGCTTTCTTT
>-|few|TRBJ1-1|TRBV10-3
CAISDGPRGNTEAFF
TGTGCCATCAGTGACGGTCCCCGGGGGAACACTGAAGCTTTCTTT
>-|few|TRBJ1-1|TRBV7-2
CASSIEQVTEAFF
TGTGCCAGCAGCATCGAGCAGGTTACTGAAGCTTTCTTT
>TRBD1|-|TRBJ1-6|TRBV20-1
CSAREGQGWNSPLHF
TGCAGTGCTCGGGAGGGACAGGGATGGAATTCACCCCTCCACTTT
>-|-|TRBJ1-6|TRBV27
CASSYSGASYNSPLHF
TGTGCCAGCAGTTACTCCGGCGCTTCCTATAATTCACCCCTCCACTTT
>-|-|TRBJ1-1|TRBV27
CASSFSGGGYTEAFF
TGTGCCAGCAGTTTCTCCGGGGGAGGGTACACTGAAGCCTTCTTT
>-|few|TRBJ2-3|TRBV20-1
CSAFLQPQADTQYF
TGCAGTGCTTTTCTACAACCACAGGCAGATACGCAGTATTTT
>TRBD1|-|TRBJ2-1|TRBV6-2/TRBV6-3
CASLGKGAKSYNEQFF
TGTGCCAGCCTAGGGAAGGGGGCGAAGTCCTACAATGAGCAGTTCTTC
>-|-|TRBJ2-3|TRBV18
CASSPEGPATDTQYF
TGTGCCAGCTCACCAGAAGGGCCCGCAACAGATACGCAGTATTTT
>-|-|TRBJ2-1|TRBV29-1
CSVPGGNNEQFF
TGCAGCGTGCCAGGTGGGAACAATGAGCAGTTCTTC
>-|many|TRBJ2-1|TRBV5-1
CASSSDSYNEQFF
TGTGCCAGCAGCTCTGACTCCTACAATGAGCAGTTCTTC
>TRBD1|few|TRBJ2-7|TRBV20-1
CSARVRTGAYEQYF
TGCAGTGCTAGAGTTCGGACAGGGGCCTACGAGCAGTACTTC
>-|-|TRBJ2-7|TRBV27
CASTATKDSYEQYF
TGTGCCAGCACCGCGACCAAAGACTCCTACGAGCAGTACTTC
>-|few|TRBJ1-1|TRBV20-1
CSPNGGTEAFF
TGCAGTCCAAATGGGGGGACTGAAGCTTTCTTT
>-|-|TRBJ1-2|TRBV29-1
CSVGQLNYGYTF
TGCAGCGTTGGACAGCTTAACTATGGCTACACCTTC
>-|-|TRBJ1-5|TRBV4-2
CASSQTPDLSNQPQHF
TGTGCCAGCAGCCAAACTCCAGATCTTAGCAATCAGCCCCAGCATTTT
>-|few|TRBJ2-5|TRBV29-1
CSVEGAAGNSEETQYF
TGCAGCGTTGAAGGGGCGGCAGGGAATTCGGAAGAGACCCAGTACTTC
>TRBD1|-|TRBJ2-4|TRBV7-8
CASSPGQGWNIQYF
TGTGCCAGCAGCCCCGGACAGGGTTGGAACATTCAGTACTTC
>-|-|TRBJ2-3|TRBV7-8
CASSQERAAADTQYF
TGTGCCAGCAGCCAGGAGCGTGCCGCTGCGGATACGCAGTATTTT
>TRBD1|-|TRBJ1-5|TRBV12-3/TRBV12-4
CASSSGQGRNQPQHF
TGTGCCAGCAGTTCAGGACAGGGGAGGAATCAGCCCCAGCATTTT
>-|few|TRBJ1-5|TRBV19
CASSIALSNQPQHF
TGTGCCAGTAGTATAGCTCTTAGCAATCAGCCCCAGCATTTT
>-|-|TRBJ1-1|TRBV19
CASTLRLGENTEAFF
TGTGCCAGTACCCTAAGGCTGGGGGAGAACACTGAAGCTTTCTTT
>-|few|TRBJ2-5|TRBV5-1
CASSLDKETQYF
TGCGCCAGCAGCTTGGATAAAGAGACCCAGTACTTC
>-|-|TRBJ2-7|TRBV14
CASSQTNSYEQYF
TGTGCCAGCAGCCAAACGAACAGTTACGAGCAGTACTTC
>TRBD1|few|TRBJ1-5|TRBV2
CASSEDPTGGKQPQHF
TGTGCCAGCAGTGAAGACCCCACAGGGGGCAAACAGCCCCAGCATTTT
>-|-|TRBJ2-2|TRBV11-3
CASSLDDDGELFF
TGTGCCAGCAGCTTAGATGATGACGGGGAGCTGTTTTTT
>-|-|TRBJ1-1|TRBV4-2
CASSRSGGGGTEAFF
TGTGCCAGCAGCCGATCCGGGGGTGGTGGCACTGAAGCTTTCTTT
>-|few|TRBJ1-2|TRBV10-3
CAISGDGTNYGYTF
TGTGCCATCAGTGGGGACGGAACCAACTATGGCTACACCTTC
>-|few|TRBJ2-1|TRBV5-1
CASSLVTGTYNEQFF
TGCGCCAGCAGCTTGGTAACAGGGACCTACAATGAGCAGTTCTTC
>TRBD1|few|TRBJ2-2|TRBV10-3
CAISESRWTGVTGELFF
TGTGCCATCAGTGAGTCGAGGTGGACAGGGGTCACCGGGGAGCTGTTTTTT
>-|few|TRBJ2-3|TRBV5-1
CASSSTGSTDTQYF
TGCGCCAGCAGCTCGACAGGAAGCACAGATACGCAGTATTTT
>TRBD2|-|TRBJ2-3|TRBV20-1
CSARVPGREGLTDTQYF
TGCAGTGCTAGGGTCCCAGGGCGGGAGGGCCTTACAGATACGCAGTATTTT
>-|many|TRBJ1-5|TRBV12-3/TRBV12-4
CASSQDTDNQPQHF
TGTGCCAGCAGTCAAGACACAGACAATCAGCCCCAGCATTTT
>TRBD2|-|TRBJ2-1|TRBV15
CATSIGLAGGPYNEQFF
TGTGCCACCAGCATAGGACTAGCGGGAGGGCCATACAATGAGCAGTTCTTC
>-|few|TRBJ1-5|TRBV2
CASRGRDNQPQHF
TGTGCCAGCAGAGGAAGGGACAATCAGCCCCAGCATTTT
>TRBD2|few|TRBJ2-3|TRBV7-2
CASSLGLAGAWDTQYF
TGTGCCAGCAGCTTAGGACTAGCGGGAGCCTGGGATACGCAGTATTTT
>-|-|TRBJ1-5|TRBV6-5
CASSYAGGNQPQHF
TGTGCCAGCAGTTACGCCGGGGGCAATCAGCCCCAGCATTTT
>TRBD1|-|TRBJ2-3|TRBV7-8
CASSLAGTGSTGDTQYF
TGTGCCAGCAGCTTAGCGGGGACAGGGTCGACGGGAGATACGCAGTATTTT
>-|few|TRBJ2-5|TRBV7-2
CASSLERGETQYF
TGTGCCAGCAGCTTAGAACGGGGAGAGACCCAGTACTTC
>-|-|TRBJ1-1|TRBV18
CASSQENTEAFF
TGTGCCAGCTCCCAGGAGAACACTGAAGCTTTCTTT
>-|few|TRBJ2-5|TRBV5-1
CASSLERGDGETQYF
TGCGCCAGCAGCTTGGAGAGGGGTGACGGGGAGACCCAGTACTTC
>-|-|TRBJ2-5|TRBV28
CASRGAIGQETQYF
TGTGCCAGCAGGGGGGCAATAGGGCAAGAGACCCAGTACTTC
>-|-|TRBJ1-1|TRBV6-1
CASSEALLHLNTEAFF
TGTGCCAGCAGTGAAGCGCTTCTACATCTGAACACTGAAGCTTTCTTT